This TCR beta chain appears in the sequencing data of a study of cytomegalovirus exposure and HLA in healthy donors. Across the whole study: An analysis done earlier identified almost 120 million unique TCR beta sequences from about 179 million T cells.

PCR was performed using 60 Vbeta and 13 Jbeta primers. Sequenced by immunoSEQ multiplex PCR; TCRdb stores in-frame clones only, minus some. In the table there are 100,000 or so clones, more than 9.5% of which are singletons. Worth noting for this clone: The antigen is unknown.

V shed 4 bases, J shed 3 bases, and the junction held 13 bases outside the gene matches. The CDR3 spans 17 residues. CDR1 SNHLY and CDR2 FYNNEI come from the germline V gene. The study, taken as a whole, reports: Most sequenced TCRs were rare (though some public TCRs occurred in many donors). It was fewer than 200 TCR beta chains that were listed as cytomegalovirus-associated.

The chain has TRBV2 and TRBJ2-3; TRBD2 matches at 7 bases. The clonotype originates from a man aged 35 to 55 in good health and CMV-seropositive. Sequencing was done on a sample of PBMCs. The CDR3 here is CASSVIGSGMSTDTQYF. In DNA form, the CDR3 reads TGTGCCAGCAGTGTGATTGGAAGCGGGATGTCGACAGATACGCAGTATTTT.